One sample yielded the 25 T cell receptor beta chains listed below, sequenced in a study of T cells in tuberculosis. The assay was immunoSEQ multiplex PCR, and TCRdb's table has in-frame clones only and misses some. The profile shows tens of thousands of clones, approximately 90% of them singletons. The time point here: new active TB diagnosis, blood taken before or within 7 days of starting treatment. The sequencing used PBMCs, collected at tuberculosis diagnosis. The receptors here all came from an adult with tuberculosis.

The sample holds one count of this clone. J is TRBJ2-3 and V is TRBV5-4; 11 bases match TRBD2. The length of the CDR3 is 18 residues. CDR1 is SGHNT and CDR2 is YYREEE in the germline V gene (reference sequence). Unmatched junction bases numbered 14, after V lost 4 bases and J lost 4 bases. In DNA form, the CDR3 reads TGTGCCAGCAGCCGTACTAGCGGGGGCCTACTCAGGGCAGATACGCAGTATTTT. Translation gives CASSRTSGGLLRADTQYF.

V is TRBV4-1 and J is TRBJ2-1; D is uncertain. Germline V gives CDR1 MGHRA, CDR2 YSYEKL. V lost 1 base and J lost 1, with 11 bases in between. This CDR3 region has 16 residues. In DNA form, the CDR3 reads TGCGCCAGCAGCCAAGTTAATCTAGTGTCCTACAATGAGCAGTTCTTC. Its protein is CASSQVNLVSYNEQFF.

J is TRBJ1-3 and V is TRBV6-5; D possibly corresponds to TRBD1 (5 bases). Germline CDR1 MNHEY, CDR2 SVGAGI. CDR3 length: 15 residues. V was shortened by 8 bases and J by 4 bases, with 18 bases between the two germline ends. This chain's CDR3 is CASQGTWGSGNTIYF. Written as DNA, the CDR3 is TGTGCCAGCCAGGGCACCTGGGGCTCCGGAAACACCATATATTTT.

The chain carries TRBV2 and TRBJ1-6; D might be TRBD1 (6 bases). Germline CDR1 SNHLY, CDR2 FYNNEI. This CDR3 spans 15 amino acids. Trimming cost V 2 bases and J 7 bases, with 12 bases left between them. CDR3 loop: CASSEIGTSNSPLHF. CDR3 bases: TGTGCCAGCAGTGAAATAGGGACATCGAATTCACCCCTCCACTTT.

The CDR3 reads CASSFDTLDNEQFF. As DNA, the CDR3 is TGTGCCAGCAGCTTCGACACCCTTGACAATGAGCAGTTCTTC. The chain links TRBV7-3 to TRBJ2-1, with D uncertain. This CDR3 contains 14 residues. Germline V CDR1 and CDR2: SGHTA, FQGTGA. V lost 3 bases and J 5 bases, leaving 11 bases between the germline ends.

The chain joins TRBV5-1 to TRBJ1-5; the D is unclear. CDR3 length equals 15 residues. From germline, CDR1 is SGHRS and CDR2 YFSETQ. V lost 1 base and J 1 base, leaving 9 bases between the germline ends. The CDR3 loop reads CASSLSAASNQPQHF. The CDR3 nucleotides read TGCGCCAGCAGCTTGTCGGCGGCCAGCAATCAGCCCCAGCATTTT.

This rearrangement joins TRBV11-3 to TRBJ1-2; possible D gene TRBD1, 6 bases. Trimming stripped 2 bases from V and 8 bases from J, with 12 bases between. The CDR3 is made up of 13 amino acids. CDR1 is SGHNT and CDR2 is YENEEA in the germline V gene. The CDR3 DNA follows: TGTGCCAGCAGCTTAAGCAGGGGAGAAGGCTACACCTTC. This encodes CASSLSRGEGYTF.

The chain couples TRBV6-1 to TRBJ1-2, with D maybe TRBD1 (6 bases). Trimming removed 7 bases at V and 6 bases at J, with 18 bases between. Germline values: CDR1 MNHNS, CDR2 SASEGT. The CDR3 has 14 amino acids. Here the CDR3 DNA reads TGTGCCAGCATGAGGATAGGGACATCCCATGGCTACACCTTC. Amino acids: CASMRIGTSHGYTF.

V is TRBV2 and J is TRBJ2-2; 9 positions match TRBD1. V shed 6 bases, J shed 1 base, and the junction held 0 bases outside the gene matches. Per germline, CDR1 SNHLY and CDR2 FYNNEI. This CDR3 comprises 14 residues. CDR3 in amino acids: CASRDRGNTGELFF. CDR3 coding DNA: TGTGCCAGCAGGGACAGGGGGAACACCGGGGAGCTGTTTTTT. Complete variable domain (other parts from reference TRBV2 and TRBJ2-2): EPEVTQTPSHQVTQMGQEVILRCVPISNHLYFYWYRQILGQKVEFLVSFYNNEISEKSEIFDDQFSVERPDGSNFTLKIRSTKLEDSAMYFCASRDRGNTGELFFGEGSRLTVL.

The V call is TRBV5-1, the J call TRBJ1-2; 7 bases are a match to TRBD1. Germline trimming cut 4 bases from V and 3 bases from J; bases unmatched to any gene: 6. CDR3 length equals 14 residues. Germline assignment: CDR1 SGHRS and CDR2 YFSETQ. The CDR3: CASSAGTDYYGYTF. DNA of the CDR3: TGCGCCAGCAGCGCGGGGACAGACTACTATGGCTACACCTTC.

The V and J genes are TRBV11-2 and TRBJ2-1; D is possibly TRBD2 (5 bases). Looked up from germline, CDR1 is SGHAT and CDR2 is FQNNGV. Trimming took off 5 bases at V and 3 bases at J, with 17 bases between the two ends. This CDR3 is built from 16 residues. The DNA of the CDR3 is TGTGCCAGCAGCCCCCTCTCGAGGGTGAGCTACAATGAGCAGTTCTTC. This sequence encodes CASSPLSRVSYNEQFF.

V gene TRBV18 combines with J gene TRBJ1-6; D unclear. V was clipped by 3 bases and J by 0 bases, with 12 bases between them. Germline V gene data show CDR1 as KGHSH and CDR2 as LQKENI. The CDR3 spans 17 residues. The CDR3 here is CASSPFDTSSYNSPLHF. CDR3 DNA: TGTGCCAGCTCACCCTTCGACACTAGCTCCTATAATTCACCCCTCCACTTT.

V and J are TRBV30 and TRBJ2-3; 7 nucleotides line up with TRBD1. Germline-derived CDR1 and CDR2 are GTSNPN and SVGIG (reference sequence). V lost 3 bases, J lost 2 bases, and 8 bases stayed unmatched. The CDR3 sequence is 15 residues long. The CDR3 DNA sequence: TGTGCCTGGAGGACCGGGACAGCTCTCACAGATACGCAGTATTTT. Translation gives CAWRTGTALTDTQYF.

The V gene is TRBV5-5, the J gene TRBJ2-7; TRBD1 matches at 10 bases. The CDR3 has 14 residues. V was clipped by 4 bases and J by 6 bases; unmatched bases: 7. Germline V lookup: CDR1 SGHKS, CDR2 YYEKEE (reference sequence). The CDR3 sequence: CASSPRGQGIEQYF. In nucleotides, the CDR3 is TGTGCCAGCAGCCCTCGGGGACAGGGGATCGAGCAGTACTTC.

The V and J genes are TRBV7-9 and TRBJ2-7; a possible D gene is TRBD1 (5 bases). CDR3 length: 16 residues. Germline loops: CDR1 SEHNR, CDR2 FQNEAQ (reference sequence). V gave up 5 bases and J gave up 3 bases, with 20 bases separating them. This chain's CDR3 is CASSRDPWAGNYEQYV. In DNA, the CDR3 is TGTGCCAGCAGCCGAGACCCCTGGGCAGGGAACTACGAGCAGTACGTC.

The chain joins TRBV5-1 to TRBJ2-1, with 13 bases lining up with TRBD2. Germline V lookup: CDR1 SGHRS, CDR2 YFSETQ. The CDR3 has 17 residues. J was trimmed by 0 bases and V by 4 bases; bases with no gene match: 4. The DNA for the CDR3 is TGCGCCAGCAGCGGGACTAGCGGGGATAGCTCCTACAATGAGCAGTTCTTC. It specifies CASSGTSGDSSYNEQFF.

CDR3 DNA sequence: TGCGCCAGCAGCCAAGCCCTCGGCGGGGGGGTTTCTTACAATGAGCAGTTCTTC. Protein sequence: CASSQALGGGVSYNEQFF. The V gene is TRBV4-3, the J gene TRBJ2-1, with 9 bases lining up with TRBD2. Looked up from germline, CDR1 is LGHNA and CDR2 is YSLEER. The V gene end was trimmed by 1 base and the J gene end by 4 bases; junction bases not matched to a gene: 11. The CDR3 consists of 18 residues.

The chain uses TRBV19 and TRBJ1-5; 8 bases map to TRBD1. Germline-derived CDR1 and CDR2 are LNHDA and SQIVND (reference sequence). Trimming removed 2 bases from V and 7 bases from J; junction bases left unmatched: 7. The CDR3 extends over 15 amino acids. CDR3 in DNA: TGTGCCAGTAGTATACCCGGACAGGGTTGGCAGCCCCAGCATTTT. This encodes CASSIPGQGWQPQHF.

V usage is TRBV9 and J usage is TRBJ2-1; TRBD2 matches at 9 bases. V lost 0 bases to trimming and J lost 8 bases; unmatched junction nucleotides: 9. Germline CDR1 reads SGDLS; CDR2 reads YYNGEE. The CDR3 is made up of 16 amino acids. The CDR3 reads CASSVDGGGAIYEQFF. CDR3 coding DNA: TGTGCCAGCAGCGTAGATGGCGGGGGGGCCATCTATGAGCAGTTCTTC.

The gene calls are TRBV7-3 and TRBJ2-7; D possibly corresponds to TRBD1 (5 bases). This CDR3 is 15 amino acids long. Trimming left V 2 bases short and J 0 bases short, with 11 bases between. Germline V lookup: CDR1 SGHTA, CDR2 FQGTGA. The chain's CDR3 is CASSLVGANSYEQYF. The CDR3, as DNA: TGTGCCAGCAGCTTAGTTGGGGCCAACTCCTACGAGCAGTACTTC.

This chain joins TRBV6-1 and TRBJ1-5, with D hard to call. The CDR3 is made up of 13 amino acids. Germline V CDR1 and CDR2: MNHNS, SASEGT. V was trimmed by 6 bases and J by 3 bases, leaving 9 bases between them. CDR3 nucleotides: TGTGCCAGCAGGAAACATGACAATCAGCCCCAGCATTTT. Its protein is CASRKHDNQPQHF.

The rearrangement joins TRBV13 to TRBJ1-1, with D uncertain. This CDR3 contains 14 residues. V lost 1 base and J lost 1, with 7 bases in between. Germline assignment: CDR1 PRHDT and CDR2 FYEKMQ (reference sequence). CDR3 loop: CASSLVAENTEAFF. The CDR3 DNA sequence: TGTGCCAGCAGCTTAGTGGCAGAGAACACTGAAGCTTTCTTT. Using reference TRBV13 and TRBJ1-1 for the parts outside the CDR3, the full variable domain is AAGVIQSPRHLIKEKRETATLKCYPIPRHDTVYWYQQGPGQDPQFLISFYEKMQSDKGSIPDRFSAQQFSDYHSELNMSSLELGDSALYFCASSLVAENTEAFFGQGTRLTVV.

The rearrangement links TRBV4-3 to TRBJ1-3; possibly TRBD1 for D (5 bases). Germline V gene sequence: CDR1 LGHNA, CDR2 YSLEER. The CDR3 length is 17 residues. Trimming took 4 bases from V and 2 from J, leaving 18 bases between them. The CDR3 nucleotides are TGCGCCAGCAGCCCACCATCCCGGGGGATTGCTGGAAACACCATATATTTT. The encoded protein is CASSPPSRGIAGNTIYF.

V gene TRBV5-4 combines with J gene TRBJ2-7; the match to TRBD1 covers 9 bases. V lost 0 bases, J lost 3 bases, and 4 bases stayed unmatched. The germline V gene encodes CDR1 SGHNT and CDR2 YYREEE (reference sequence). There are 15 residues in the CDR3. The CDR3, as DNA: TGTGCCAGCAGCTTGGCGGGGACAGGGCTCTACGAGCAGTACTTC. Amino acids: CASSLAGTGLYEQYF.

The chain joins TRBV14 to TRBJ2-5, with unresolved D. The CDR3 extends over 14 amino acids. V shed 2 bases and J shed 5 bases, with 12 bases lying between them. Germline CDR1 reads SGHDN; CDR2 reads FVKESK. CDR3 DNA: TGTGCCAGCAGCCAATCCGTTCCCCGGGAGACCCAGTACTTC. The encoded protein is CASSQSVPRETQYF.